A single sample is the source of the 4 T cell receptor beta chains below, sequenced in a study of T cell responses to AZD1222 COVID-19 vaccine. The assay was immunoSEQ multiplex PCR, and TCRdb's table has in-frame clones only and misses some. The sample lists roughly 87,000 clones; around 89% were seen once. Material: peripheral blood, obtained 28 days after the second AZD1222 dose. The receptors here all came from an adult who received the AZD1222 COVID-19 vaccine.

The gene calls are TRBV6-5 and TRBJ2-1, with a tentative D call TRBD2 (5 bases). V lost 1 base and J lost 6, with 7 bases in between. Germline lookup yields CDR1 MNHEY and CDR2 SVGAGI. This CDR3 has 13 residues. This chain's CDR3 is CASSYYGGNEQFF. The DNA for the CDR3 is TGTGCCAGCAGTTACTACGGAGGCAATGAGCAGTTCTTC.

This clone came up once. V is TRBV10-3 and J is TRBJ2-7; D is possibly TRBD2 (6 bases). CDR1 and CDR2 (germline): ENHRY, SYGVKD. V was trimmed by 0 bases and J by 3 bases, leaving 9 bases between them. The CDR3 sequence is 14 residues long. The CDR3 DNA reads TGTGCCATCAGTGAGTCCGGGACTTACTACGAGCAGTACTTC. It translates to CAISESGTYYEQYF.

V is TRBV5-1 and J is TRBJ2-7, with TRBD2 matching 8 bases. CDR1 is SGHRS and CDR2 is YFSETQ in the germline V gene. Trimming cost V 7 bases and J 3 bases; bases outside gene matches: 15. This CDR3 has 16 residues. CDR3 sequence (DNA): TGCGCCAGCTTACCACAACCAGCGGGGGCATTCTACGAGCAGTACTTC. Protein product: CASLPQPAGAFYEQYF.

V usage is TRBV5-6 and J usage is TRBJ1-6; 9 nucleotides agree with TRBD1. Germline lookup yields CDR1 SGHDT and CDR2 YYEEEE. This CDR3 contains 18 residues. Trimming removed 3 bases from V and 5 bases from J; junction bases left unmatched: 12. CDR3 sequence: CASSSLRDRARNNSPLHF. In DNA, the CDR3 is TGTGCCAGCAGCTCCCTCCGGGACAGGGCCCGCAATAATTCACCCCTCCACTTT. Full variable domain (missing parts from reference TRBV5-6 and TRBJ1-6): DAGVTQSPTHLIKTRGQQVTLRCSPKSGHDTVSWYQQALGQGPQFIFQYYEEEERQRGNFPDRFSGHQFPNYSSELNVNALLLGDSALYLCASSSLRDRARNNSPLHFGNGTRLTVT.